The TCR beta chain described here comes from a study of blood T cells in healthy people across ages. A sample-barcoded 5' primer and a J-beta primer mix were used in a second PCR of about 7 to 12 cycles. Samples each returned at least 3 million CDR3-containing paired-end reads. TCRdb called the 5' RACE reads again in MiXCR, with one record for every CDR3 protein. This table holds 1.5 million to 1.8 million distinct CDR3 sequences, about 42% found once. The CDR3 has 13 residues. V gave up 8 bases and J gave up 1 base, with 9 bases separating them. Germline V gene sequence: CDR1 MNHEY, CDR2 SMNVEV (reference sequence).

Sequenced material: blood. The chain has TRBV27 and TRBJ2-1, with D hard to call. The sequence derives from a woman in her late teens or twenties in good health. The CDR3: CASAQVSYNEQFF. For the CDR3, the DNA is TGTGCCAGCGCCCAGGTATCCTACAATGAGCAGTTCTTC.